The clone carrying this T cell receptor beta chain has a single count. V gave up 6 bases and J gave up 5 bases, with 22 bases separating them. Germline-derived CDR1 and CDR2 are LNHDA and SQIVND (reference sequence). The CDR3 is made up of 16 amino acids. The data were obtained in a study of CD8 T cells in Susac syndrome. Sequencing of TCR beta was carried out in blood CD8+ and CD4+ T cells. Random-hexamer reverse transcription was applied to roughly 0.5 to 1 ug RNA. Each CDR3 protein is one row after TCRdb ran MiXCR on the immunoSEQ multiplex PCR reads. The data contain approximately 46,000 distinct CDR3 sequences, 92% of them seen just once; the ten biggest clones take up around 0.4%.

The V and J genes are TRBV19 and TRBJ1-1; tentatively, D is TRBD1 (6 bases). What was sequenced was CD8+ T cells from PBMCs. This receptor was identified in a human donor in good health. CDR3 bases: TGTGCCAGTAGCCTTACAGGAGCCGGGGGCTGGACTGAAGCTTTCTTT. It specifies CASSLTGAGGWTEAFF.